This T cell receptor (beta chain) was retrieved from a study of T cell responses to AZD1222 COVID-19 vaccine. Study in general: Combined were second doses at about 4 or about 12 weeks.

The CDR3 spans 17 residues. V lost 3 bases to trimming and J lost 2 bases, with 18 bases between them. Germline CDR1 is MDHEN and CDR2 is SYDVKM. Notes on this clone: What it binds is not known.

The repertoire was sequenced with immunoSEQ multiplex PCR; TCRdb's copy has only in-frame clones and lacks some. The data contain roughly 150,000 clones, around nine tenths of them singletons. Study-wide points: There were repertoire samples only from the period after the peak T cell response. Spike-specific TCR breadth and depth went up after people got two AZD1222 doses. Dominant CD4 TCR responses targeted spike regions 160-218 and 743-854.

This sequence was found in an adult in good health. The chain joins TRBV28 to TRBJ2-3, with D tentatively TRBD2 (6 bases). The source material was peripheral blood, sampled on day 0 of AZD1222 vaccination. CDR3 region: CASSLGSAGKDTDTQYF. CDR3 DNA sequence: TGTGCCAGCAGTTTGGGCAGCGCGGGGAAGGACACAGATACGCAGTATTTT. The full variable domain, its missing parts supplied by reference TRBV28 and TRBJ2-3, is DVKVTQSSRYLVKRTGEKVFLECVQDMDHENMFWYRQDPGLGLRLIYFSYDVKMKEKGDIPEGYSVSREKKERFSLILESASTNQTSMYLCASSLGSAGKDTDTQYFGPGTRLTVL.